The sequence of this T cell receptor beta chain was determined in a study of tumor-infiltrating lymphocytes in oesophageal squamous cell carcinoma. In TCRdb, the PCR reads were re-called with MiXCR into one record per CDR3 protein. Of about 20,000 distinct CDR3 sequences in the sample, approximately 39% are singletons; the top ten hold roughly a tenth. CDR1 is MNHNS and CDR2 is SASEGT in the germline V gene. With V trimmed by 1 base and J by 3 bases, 6 bases remained unmatched. The CDR3 has 18 amino acids. V gene TRBV6-1 combines with J gene TRBJ2-1, with 13 bases aligning to TRBD2. Sequences were obtained from normal esophageal tissue next to the tumor. The receptor comes from a male donor with esophageal squamous cell carcinoma. CDR3 region: CASSEVTSGGAFYNEQFF. CDR3 bases: TGTGCCAGCAGTGAAGTAACTAGCGGGGGGGCTTTCTACAATGAGCAGTTCTTC.